This T cell receptor (beta chain) was identified during a study of cytomegalovirus exposure and HLA in healthy donors. Study-level results: Earlier analysis found most TCR beta V segments productive about 87% or about 30% of the time. Information on immune exposure was restricted to one variable (CMV serostatus). Cytomegalovirus association was listed for about 170 TCR beta chains.

As for this clone: The antigen remains undetermined.

The study ran its PCR with 60 Vbeta and 13 Jbeta primers. The method was immunoSEQ multiplex PCR; TCRdb's version includes in-frame clones alone and lacks a portion of them. Of around 300,000 clones listed, roughly 86% are singletons. Germline CDR1 reads MDHEN; CDR2 reads SYDVKM. CDR3 length: 15 residues. Trimming took 2 bases from V and 1 from J, leaving 11 bases between them. The source is a woman aged 40-49 years in good health and CMV-seropositive. The source material was PBMCs. This chain links TRBV28 with TRBJ1-1; D gene unclear. The CDR3 DNA follows: TGTGCCAGCAGTTTAAGCGGGGTAGGGAACACTGAAGCTTTCTTT. This sequence encodes CASSLSGVGNTEAFF.